Each of the 8 T cell receptor beta chains below was sequenced from the same sample in a study of PD-1 blockade in classical Hodgkin lymphoma. This table comes from immunoSEQ multiplex PCR, and its TCRdb copy is limited to in-frame clones, with some not included. This sample has around 16,000 clones, with more than 70% found just once. Stated time point: newly diagnosed, previously untreated cHL patient sample. The authors purified CD4+ T cells from thawed PBMCs by magnetic negative selection. The sequencing sample was made of CD4+ T cells from blood. All receptors derive from a human donor with classical Hodgkin lymphoma.

The V call is TRBV28, the J call TRBJ1-1; no clear D. The V end lost 6 bases, the J end lost 5 bases, and 10 bases lay between the germline ends. Germline CDR1 and CDR2: MDHEN and SYDVKM. The CDR3 has 12 residues. The DNA of the CDR3 is TGTGCCAGCAGCTTAATAGTGACTGAAGCTTTCTTT. It is translated as CASSLIVTEAFF.

The rearrangement uses TRBV2 and TRBJ1-2, with 11 bases that match TRBD1. CDR3 length: 12 residues. Unmatched junction bases numbered 3, after V lost 7 bases and J lost 8 bases. The germline CDR1 and CDR2 sequences are SNHLY and FYNNEI. The CDR3 loop is CASMDRGRGYTF. CDR3 DNA sequence: TGTGCCAGCATGGACAGGGGGCGAGGCTACACCTTC.

V is TRBV14 and J is TRBJ2-7; unclear D gene. The V and J ends lost 4 bases and 0 bases respectively, with 13 bases between them. Looked up from germline, CDR1 is SGHDN and CDR2 is FVKESK. CDR3 length: 15 amino acids. The CDR3 DNA sequence: TGTGCCAGCAGCCCGATTGGAAGGTACTCCTACGAGCAGTACTTC. Translating gives CASSPIGRYSYEQYF.

This chain connects TRBV10-3 to TRBJ2-3; TRBD2 aligns across 12 bases. Germline V lookup: CDR1 ENHRY, CDR2 SYGVKD. There are 15 residues in the CDR3. The J segment lost 5 bases and the V segment lost 5 bases, leaving 5 bases of the junction unmatched. The CDR3 protein is CAISLAGGSKDTQYF. The CDR3 bases are TGTGCCATCAGTCTAGCGGGAGGGTCCAAAGATACGCAGTATTTT.

CDR3 DNA sequence: TGTGCCATCAGCCCGGGACAGGTAAATCAGCCCCAGCATTTT. Translating it yields CAISPGQVNQPQHF. V is TRBV10-3 and J is TRBJ1-5; 8 bases match TRBD1. The CDR3 sequence is 14 residues long. Trimming cost V 6 bases and J 4 bases; bases outside gene matches: 5. The germline V gene encodes CDR1 ENHRY and CDR2 SYGVKD.

The chain couples TRBV18 to TRBJ1-1, with TRBD1 matching over 11 bases. V lost 2 bases to trimming and J lost 1 base; unmatched junction nucleotides: 0. The length of the CDR3 is 15 residues. Germline CDR1 KGHSH, CDR2 LQKENI. CDR3 loop: CASSPGTGGNTEAFF. In DNA form, the CDR3 reads TGTGCCAGCTCACCAGGGACAGGGGGGAACACTGAAGCTTTCTTT.

The CDR3: CASSGGPNTEAFF. CDR3 nucleotide sequence: TGTGCCAGCAGTGGGGGGCCGAACACTGAAGCTTTCTTT. The V call is TRBV6-5, the J call TRBJ1-1; D is perhaps TRBD1 (6 bases). V lost 5 bases to trimming and J lost 1 base, with 8 bases between them. This CDR3 region has 13 residues. Germline CDR1 reads MNHEY; CDR2 reads SVGAGI.

This chain joins TRBV7-9 and TRBJ2-7; no clear D. The CDR3 runs to 11 residues. With 5 bases removed from V and 4 bases from J, the gap between germline ends came to 6 bases. CDR1 SEHNR and CDR2 FQNEAQ come from the germline V gene (reference sequence). The CDR3 DNA reads TGTGCCAGCAGCGTTGCGTACGAGCAGTACTTC. This translates into CASSVAYEQYF. The entire variable domain, with the rest obtained from reference TRBV7-9 and TRBJ2-7, is as follows: DTGVSQNPRHKITKRGQNVTFRCDPISEHNRLYWYRQTLGQGPEFLTYFQNEAQLEKSRLLSDRFSAERPKGSFSTLEIQRTEQGDSAMYLCASSVAYEQYFGPGTRLTVT.